This T cell receptor (beta chain) was found in a study of chemoradiotherapy in HPV16-positive cancers. At the level of the study: Two HPV16-positive patients' cells yielded candidate HPV-specific clones and common motifs. Study results and caveats: For HPV16-positive patients, expanding HPV-responsive T cells associated with longer recurrence-free survival.

Sequencing was performed with immunoSEQ multiplex PCR; in TCRdb, only in-frame clones are kept and a portion is missing. The table shows just under 4,000 clones, with approximately 71% occurring only once. As to this clone: Its antigen remains unknown.

CDR3 length equals 15 residues. The germline gives CDR1 SEHNR, CDR2 FQNEAQ (reference sequence). The germline V and J ends were trimmed by 0 bases and 6 bases, with 15 bases remaining between them. The sample was acquired from a patient who underwent chemoradiotherapy. This rearrangement joins TRBV7-9 to TRBJ2-7; D might be TRBD2 (7 bases). The clonotype was recovered from a human donor with HPV-associated anogenital cancer. CDR3 coding DNA: TGTGCCAGCAGCTTAGCGGGGCACAGGGAGGGCGAGCAGTACTTC. Residues: CASSLAGHREGEQYF.